This entry concerns a single TCR beta chain. Its antigen is undetermined. This sample is part of a study of T cells after yellow fever vaccination. As for the study in general: For low cell numbers, libraries were made with SMART-Seq v4 Ultra Low Input.

The CDR3 sequence is 13 residues long. Germline V gene lookup returns CDR1 MNHNS and CDR2 SASEGT. The V and J ends lost 5 bases and 4 bases respectively, with 11 bases between them. Whole-study results and caveats: Boosting was followed by the reappearance of most primary-vaccination clones (approximately 97% CD4, 88% CD8). One caveat is that FACS-sorted repertoires could contain abundant clonotypes contaminating from the bulk population.

The study made its TCR cDNA through 5'RACE template switching. That step introduced a universal primer site along with UMIs. TCRdb recomputed calls from the 5' RACE reads with MiXCR, one row per CDR3 protein. The sample lists approximately 550,000 distinct CDR3 sequences, 13% seen once, with over 13% in the top ten. This receptor was taken from a young man who received the YFV17D yellow fever vaccine. Sequenced material: PBMCs, taken on the day of the yellow fever booster vaccination. The V gene is TRBV6-1, the J gene TRBJ1-2, with D unresolved. The CDR3 spells CASSPGPSYGYTF. The DNA for the CDR3 is TGTGCCAGCAGTCCTGGACCTTCCTATGGCTACACCTTC.